This T cell receptor beta chain appears in the sequencing data of a study of T cells expressing NK-cell markers. Study background: It was sorted CD3+CD56+NKG2C+, CD3+CD56+NKG2C- and CD3+CD56-NKG2C+ T cells that supplied the TCR beta repertoires. Within the sequenced cohort of eight donors, seven exhibited HCMV seropositivity and one was seronegative. Findings and limits, study-wide: One observes that, in several donors, these clonotypes were also the leading ones within the CD3+CD56-NKG2C+ fraction. NKG2C+ dominant clonotypes from 5 to 7 donors made up about 1.0-8% of CD8+ T cells.

About this clonotype: The antigen is unknown.

TCRdb reworked the 5' RACE reads into one entry per CDR3 protein, no DNA. The sample holds roughly 110,000 distinct CDR3 sequences. CDR1 and CDR2 (germline): SGHAT, FQNNGV. This CDR3 has 16 residues. The sample taken for sequencing was blood T cells: a sorted CD56 or NKG2C T cell subset, CD4+ or CD8+ T cells, or bulk PBMC T cells (not recorded which). This chain connects TRBV11-2 to TRBJ2-1. This TCR derives from a woman between 18 and 69 years old in good health. CDR3 region: CASSFIIGSAYNEQFF.